This T cell receptor (beta chain) was obtained from a study of blood T cell repertoires in COVID-19. Study information: In each case, the material was cDNA or gDNA derived from T cells, B-cell-depleted T cells, or PBMCs.

Clones were read by immunoSEQ multiplex PCR, and TCRdb kept only the in-frame ones, dropping some. The data show approximately 49,000 clones, 75% to 85% seen once. The germline gives CDR1 SGHTA, CDR2 FQGNSA. This CDR3 has 16 residues. Trimming shortened V by 2 bases and J by 1 base, and 11 bases separated the two germline ends. This TCR derives from a human donor with acute or convalescent COVID-19. The donor label of this sample is uncertain. Input material: peripheral blood. The chain joins TRBV7-2 to TRBJ2-2; D perhaps matches TRBD1 (5 bases). Here the CDR3 reads CASSLRGQVNTGELFF. CDR3 DNA sequence: TGTGCCAGCAGCTTAAGGGGCCAAGTGAACACCGGGGAGCTGTTTTTT.